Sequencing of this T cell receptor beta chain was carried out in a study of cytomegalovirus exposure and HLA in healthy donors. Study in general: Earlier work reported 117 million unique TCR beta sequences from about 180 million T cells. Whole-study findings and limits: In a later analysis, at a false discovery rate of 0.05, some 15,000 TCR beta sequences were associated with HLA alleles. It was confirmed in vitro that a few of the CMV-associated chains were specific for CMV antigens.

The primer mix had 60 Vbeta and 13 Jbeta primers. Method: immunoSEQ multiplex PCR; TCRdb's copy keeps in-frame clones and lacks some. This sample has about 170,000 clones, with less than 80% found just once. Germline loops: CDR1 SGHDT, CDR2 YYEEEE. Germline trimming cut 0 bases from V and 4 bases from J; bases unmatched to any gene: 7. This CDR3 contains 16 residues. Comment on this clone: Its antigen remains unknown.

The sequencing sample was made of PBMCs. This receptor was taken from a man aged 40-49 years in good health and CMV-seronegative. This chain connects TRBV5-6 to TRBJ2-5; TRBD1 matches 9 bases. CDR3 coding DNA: TGTGCCAGCAGCTTGGGGGACAGGGTGATACTAGAGACCCAGTACTTC. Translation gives CASSLGDRVILETQYF.